This T cell receptor beta chain emerged from a study of Ad26.COV2.S vaccination and SARS-CoV-2 variants. V dropped 1 base and J dropped 0 bases, with 6 bases sitting between them. The CDR3 is 14 residues long. The germline V gene has CDR1 MNHEY and CDR2 SVGAGI. Treatment noted: 15 to 20 received Ad26.COV2.S at low or high dose, single or two shots; roughly 5 received placebo; per-sample allocation not given. Sample collection was performed on day 63 after the first vaccine or placebo injection. The protocol was immunoSEQ multiplex PCR, while the TCRdb copy is restricted to in-frame clones and leaves out a portion. The sample carries over 400,000 clones, 89% recorded once.

The chain is built from TRBV6-5 and TRBJ1-1; no reliable D call. The material sequenced was peripheral blood, taken in a trial of Ad26.COV2.S vaccine versus placebo. The sequence was obtained from a person between 18 and 59 years old who received the Ad26.COV2.S COVID-19 vaccine or a placebo. CDR3 nucleotides: TGTGCCAGCAGTTACTTAGGTCTGAACACTGAAGCTTTCTTT. Protein sequence: CASSYLGLNTEAFF.